Below, 11 T cell receptor beta chains from the same sample are listed, as sequenced in a study of radiotherapy plus CTLA-4 blockade in lung cancer. Assay used: immunoSEQ multiplex PCR; TCRdb lists only in-frame clones, some missing. The table includes over 85,000 clones, approximately 86% detected once. The starting material was peripheral blood, obtained from a patient treated with radiotherapy plus ipilimumab. The receptor source for this set is a human donor with non-small cell lung cancer that progressed on radiotherapy plus ipilimumab.

The rearrangement links TRBV18 to TRBJ1-1; D is uncertain. The CDR3 is made up of 13 amino acids. Trimming removed 2 bases from V and 5 bases from J, with 9 bases in between. Germline CDR1 and CDR2: KGHSH and LQKENI. Written as DNA, the CDR3 is TGTGCCAGCTCACCAGGGCAGACAACTGAAGCTTTCTTT. Its protein product is CASSPGQTTEAFF.

Here the CDR3 reads CASSSSIIQGGTEAFF. CDR3 DNA: TGTGCCAGCAGCTCATCAATAATTCAGGGGGGGACTGAAGCTTTCTTT. This rearrangement joins TRBV7-8 to TRBJ1-1; 7 nucleotides agree with TRBD1. The V gene's germline CDR1 is SGHVS and CDR2 FQNEAQ. The junction had 13 bases not matched to a gene; V was cut back by 4 bases and J by 5 bases. The CDR3 contains 16 residues.

This rearrangement joins TRBV29-1 to TRBJ2-1; weak D call: TRBD2 (5 bases). The ends were cut back, 6 bases at V and 7 bases at J, with 22 bases in the middle. The CDR3 spans 15 residues. The germline gives CDR1 SQVTM, CDR2 ANQGSEA. The chain's CDR3 is CSVGGGDSPGNEQFF. CDR3 DNA sequence: TGCAGCGTCGGTGGAGGTGATAGCCCAGGTAATGAGCAGTTCTTC.

This chain joins TRBV5-1 and TRBJ2-7, with 8 bases identical to TRBD2. The CDR3 has 15 residues. V shed 1 base, J shed 4 bases, and the junction held 7 bases outside the gene matches. CDR1 and CDR2 from the germline V gene are SGHRS and YFSETQ. The CDR3 here is CASSLSGGPMYEQYF. The CDR3 DNA follows: TGCGCCAGCAGCTTGTCGGGAGGGCCCATGTACGAGCAGTACTTC.

This chain connects TRBV2 to TRBJ2-7; no definite D call. The germline V gene encodes CDR1 SNHLY and CDR2 FYNNEI. V dropped 4 bases and J dropped 1 base, with 8 bases sitting between them. There are 13 residues in the CDR3. In nucleotides, the CDR3 is TGTGCCAGCAGTGTGATACATTCCTACGAGCAGTACTTC. Translating gives CASSVIHSYEQYF. The complete variable domain, with remaining parts taken from reference TRBV2 and TRBJ2-7, reads EPEVTQTPSHQVTQMGQEVILRCVPISNHLYFYWYRQILGQKVEFLVSFYNNEISEKSEIFDDQFSVERPDGSNFTLKIRSTKLEDSAMYFCASSVIHSYEQYFGPGTRLTVT.

In this sample, this clone turned up once. The chain recombines TRBV5-4 with TRBJ2-2; 9 bases fit TRBD2. Germline V lookup: CDR1 SGHNT, CDR2 YYREEE (reference sequence). The CDR3 spans 18 residues. V lost 0 bases, J lost 3 bases, and 9 bases stayed unmatched. As DNA, the CDR3 is TGTGCCAGCAGCTTGGGTAAGCGGGAGGCCTCGGACACCGGGGAGCTGTTTTTT. Its protein is CASSLGKREASDTGELFF.

The chain combines TRBV4-1 with TRBJ2-7, with TRBD1 matching 8 bases. J gave up 7 bases and V 0 bases, and 8 bases lay outside the gene matches. Germline V CDR1 and CDR2: MGHRA, YSYEKL. This CDR3 spans 15 amino acids. CDR3 amino acids: CASSQEDRAAREQYF. The CDR3 nucleotides are TGCGCCAGCAGCCAAGAGGACAGGGCGGCGCGGGAGCAGTACTTC.

The CDR3 coding sequence is TGTGCCAGCAGCCTGAACGAAGCCTCACCCCTCCACTTT. It encodes CASSLNEASPLHF. This chain uses TRBV7-9 with TRBJ1-6; D ambiguous. The V gene's germline CDR1 is SEHNR and CDR2 FQNEAQ (reference sequence). CDR3 length: 13 amino acids. Trimming removed 5 bases from V and 10 bases from J, with 12 bases in between.

The genes are TRBV13 and TRBJ2-7, with unresolved D. Per the germline V gene, CDR1 is PRHDT and CDR2 is FYEKMQ (reference sequence). This CDR3 contains 12 residues. Deletions cut 1 base from V and 3 bases from J, with 4 bases between. The CDR3 loop is CASSLAGYEQYF. CDR3 DNA: TGTGCCAGCAGCTTAGCCGGCTACGAGCAGTACTTC.

The rearrangement uses TRBV6-5 and TRBJ2-2; no clear D gene. V shed 5 bases and J shed 4 bases, with 8 bases lying between them. This CDR3 contains 13 residues. Germline-derived CDR1 and CDR2 are MNHEY and SVGAGI. The CDR3 loop reads CASSVPGTGELFF. The CDR3 region has the DNA TGTGCCAGCAGTGTCCCCGGCACCGGGGAGCTGTTTTTT.

V gene TRBV15 combines with J gene TRBJ2-3; TRBD2 matches at 8 bases. The V and J ends lost 7 bases and 0 bases, in that order; junction bases with no gene match: 9. This CDR3 is 16 amino acids long. Germline V gene sequence: CDR1 LNHNV, CDR2 YYDKDF (reference sequence). The CDR3 DNA reads TGTGCCACCACCCTCGATAGCGGGAAGAGCACAGATACGCAGTATTTT. Translated: CATTLDSGKSTDTQYF.